This T cell receptor beta chain was sequenced for a study of blood T cell repertoires in COVID-19. Produced via immunoSEQ multiplex PCR; TCRdb's table is partial and in-frame only. The sample gives approximately 52,000 clones, roughly 90% of which show up once; around a sixth is in the top ten. The sequence derives from a human donor with active COVID-19. The donor label of this sample is uncertain. Sequenced sample: peripheral blood.

DNA of the CDR3: TGTGCCAGCAGTTTAACAGGGATCAATCAGCCCCAGCATTTT. It yields the protein CASSLTGINQPQHF. This chain connects TRBV27 to TRBJ1-5; maybe TRBD1 (6 bases). CDR3 length: 14 amino acids. CDR1 is MNHEY, CDR2 SMNVEV, per germline (reference sequence). Trimming stripped 2 bases from V and 3 bases from J, with 8 bases between.